This T cell receptor beta chain was recorded in a study of OX40 agonist ivuxolimab in advanced cancers. Study details: Anti-PD-1, anti-PD-L1 or anti-CTLA-4 therapy given earlier was allowed, and approximately 40% had some.

As regards this clone: Its specificity is unknown.

Germline V CDR1 and CDR2: LGHNT, FRNRAP. With 0 bases removed from V and 4 bases from J, the gap between germline ends came to 7 bases. The CDR3 extends over 14 amino acids. General study findings and limits: Expanded peripheral T cells had an undetermined antigen specificity. On average, CD8+ T cells showed a greater number of expanded clones than CD4+.

Some clones are missing from TCRdb's copy, which holds only in-frame ones; the method was immunoSEQ multiplex PCR. The table records 59,000 or so clones, about nine tenths of them present only once. Collection of blood occurred at baseline, at cycle 4 day 1, and at cycle 7 day 1. Sample: CD4+ or CD8+ T cells sorted from blood, taken in a trial of the OX40 agonist ivuxolimab. The chain employs TRBV12-5 and TRBJ2-1; D gene uncertain. The TCR originated in an adult with an advanced solid tumor such as melanoma, head and neck, liver or kidney cancer. CDR3 sequence: CASGLVSVYNEQFF. CDR3 DNA: TGTGCTAGTGGTTTGGTTTCAGTTTACAATGAGCAGTTCTTC.